This T cell receptor (beta chain) was retrieved from a study of neurological immune-mediated disorders. Where libraries were unsorted, they were derived from 2 million PBMCs stored at -80 degrees C. Study findings and constraints: HTLV-1-associated myelopathy showed the most TCR clonal expansion; multiple sclerosis the least, below healthy controls.

The V end was cut by 10 bases, the J end by 2 bases, with 20 bases between. Germline V gene lookup returns CDR1 WSHSY and CDR2 SAAADI. This CDR3 is built from 16 residues. This clonotype has a count of ten or more. Its antigen is currently unknown. Synthesis of cDNA was carried out by template-switch 5'RACE. The reaction used 10-nucleotide random UMIs. From 15-18 subjects, each sequencing run yielded over 180 million TCR-beta sequences. TCRdb independently ran MiXCR on the 5' RACE reads; one entry per CDR3 protein. The repertoire holds some 120,000 distinct CDR3 sequences, with 3% to 3.5% as singletons.

What was sequenced was PBMCs. The chain joins TRBV10-2 to TRBJ2-2; possibly TRBD2 for D (7 bases). This TCR derives from a young woman with multiple sclerosis. CDR3 in amino acids: CAIRRPGGQNTGELFF. The DNA for the CDR3 is TGCGCCATCAGGCGACCGGGGGGACAAAACACCGGGGAGCTGTTTTTT.